Listed below are T cell receptor beta chains from one sample, sequenced in a study of T-cell reconstitution after alpha-beta-depleted transplantation in children. MiXCR, applied by TCRdb to the PCR reads, yields one record per CDR3 protein. There are fewer than 700,000 distinct CDR3 sequences in the sample; over 10% occur only once, and about 2.2% lies in the top ten. The sample in question was PBMCs, mostly from graft donor cells, obtained 360 days after TCRalphabeta/CD19-depleted stem cell transplant. The receptors come from a male patient between 5 and 17 years old who had a stem cell transplant for acute myeloid leukemia, so the T cells may come from the graft donor. Both conserved end residues are part of each CDR3. A D gene is named only where the DNA matches it firmly. Where a row states a size, it is once, few, many or the class of an expanded clone; other rows omit it.

CDR3aa: CASSAINPSKSYTGELFF; CDR3nt: TGTGCCAGCAGCGCCATTAATCCCAGCAAATCATACACCGGGGAGCTGTTTTTT; d_gene: NA; abundance: few; j_gene: TRBJ2-2; v_gene: TRBV9
CDR3aa: CASSPGLVRTEQYF; CDR3nt: TGCGCCAGCAGCCCGGGACTAGTTCGTACCGAGCAGTACTTC; d_gene: TRBD2; abundance: NA; j_gene: TRBJ2-7; v_gene: TRBV5-1
CDR3aa: CSVDGTGGMKGHNEQFF; CDR3nt: TGCAGCGTTGATGGGACAGGGGGGATGAAGGGGCACAATGAGCAGTTCTTC; d_gene: TRBD1; abundance: many; j_gene: TRBJ2-1; v_gene: TRBV29-1
CDR3aa: CASSQPLNTGELFF; CDR3nt: TGTGCCAGCAGTCAACCGTTGAACACCGGGGAGCTGTTTTTT; d_gene: NA; abundance: few; j_gene: TRBJ2-2; v_gene: TRBV6-2/TRBV6-3
CDR3aa: CASSLGDKFYNEQFF; CDR3nt: TGTGCCAGCAGTTTAGGGGACAAATTCTACAATGAGCAGTTCTTC; d_gene: NA; abundance: many; j_gene: TRBJ2-1; v_gene: TRBV28
CDR3aa: CASSPRGQRIYEQYF; CDR3nt: TGTGCCAGCAGCCCCAGGGGGCAACGAATCTACGAGCAGTACTTC; d_gene: TRBD1; abundance: NA; j_gene: TRBJ2-7; v_gene: TRBV9
CDR3aa: CASSQTSGRAPYINEQFF; CDR3nt: TGCGCCAGCAGCCAAACTAGCGGGAGGGCCCCATACATCAATGAGCAGTTCTTC; d_gene: TRBD2; abundance: NA; j_gene: TRBJ2-1; v_gene: TRBV5-1
CDR3aa: CASSVVVAGGGETQYF; CDR3nt: TGTGCCAGCAGCGTAGTAGTAGCGGGAGGGGGAGAGACCCAGTACTTC; d_gene: TRBD2; abundance: few; j_gene: TRBJ2-5; v_gene: TRBV9
CDR3aa: CSVEGLSGPGTDTQYF; CDR3nt: TGCAGCGTTGAGGGGTTATCGGGGCCAGGCACAGATACGCAGTATTTT; d_gene: NA; abundance: few; j_gene: TRBJ2-3; v_gene: TRBV29-1
CDR3aa: CASSLVLAGVSADTQYF; CDR3nt: TGTGCCAGCAGCTTGGTTCTAGCGGGAGTGTCGGCAGATACGCAGTATTTT; d_gene: TRBD2; abundance: few; j_gene: TRBJ2-3; v_gene: TRBV5-5
CDR3aa: CASTPGLSYNEQFF; CDR3nt: TGTGCCAGCACCCCGGGACTATCCTACAATGAGCAGTTCTTC; d_gene: NA; abundance: many; j_gene: TRBJ2-1; v_gene: TRBV21-1
CDR3aa: CASSLDATNEKLFF; CDR3nt: TGTGCCAGCAGCTTAGATGCAACTAATGAAAAACTGTTTTTT; d_gene: NA; abundance: many; j_gene: TRBJ1-4; v_gene: TRBV7-9
CDR3aa: CASSHGGQGGTGELFF; CDR3nt: TGTGCCAGCAGCCATGGGGGACAGGGGGGAACCGGGGAGCTGTTTTTT; d_gene: TRBD1; abundance: few; j_gene: TRBJ2-2; v_gene: TRBV7-2
CDR3aa: CASSLVEQATDGELFF; CDR3nt: TGCGCCAGCAGCTTGGTTGAACAGGCGACCGACGGGGAGCTGTTTTTT; d_gene: NA; abundance: many; j_gene: TRBJ2-2; v_gene: TRBV5-1
CDR3aa: CASSLPTNTQYF; CDR3nt: TGTGCCAGCAGCTTGCCCACGAATACGCAGTATTTT; d_gene: NA; abundance: NA; j_gene: TRBJ2-3; v_gene: TRBV5-6
CDR3aa: CASTGAVSSYNEQFF; CDR3nt: TGCGCCAGCACCGGGGCGGTAAGCTCCTACAATGAGCAGTTCTTC; d_gene: NA; abundance: few; j_gene: TRBJ2-1; v_gene: TRBV5-1
CDR3aa: CSVEGQRDYEQYF; CDR3nt: TGCAGCGTTGAGGGTCAGCGGGATTACGAGCAGTACTTC; d_gene: TRBD2; abundance: few; j_gene: TRBJ2-7; v_gene: TRBV29-1
CDR3aa: CAGGSGRETQYF; CDR3nt: TGTGCCGGCGGGTCAGGGCGGGAGACCCAGTACTTC; d_gene: NA; abundance: many; j_gene: TRBJ2-5; v_gene: TRBV2
CDR3aa: CASSLRTGIIRRPYYYEQYF; CDR3nt: TGTGCCAGCAGTCTAAGGACAGGGATCATTCGGCGCCCTTACTACTACGAGCAGTACTTC; d_gene: TRBD1; abundance: NA; j_gene: TRBJ2-7; v_gene: TRBV12-3/TRBV12-4
CDR3aa: CSARDRGGTSPYNEQFF; CDR3nt: TGCAGTGCTAGAGACAGAGGTGGGACTAGCCCTTACAATGAGCAGTTCTTC; d_gene: TRBD2; abundance: NA; j_gene: TRBJ2-1; v_gene: TRBV20-1
CDR3aa: CASSLGPGLPKETQYF; CDR3nt: TGTGCCAGCAGCTTAGGACCGGGCCTCCCGAAGGAGACCCAGTACTTC; d_gene: NA; abundance: NA; j_gene: TRBJ2-5; v_gene: TRBV7-3